Presented here are 3 T cell receptor beta chains from one specimen sequenced in a study of cytomegalovirus exposure and HLA in healthy donors. PCR involved 60 Vbeta and 13 Jbeta primers. The data were produced by immunoSEQ multiplex PCR, yet TCRdb's version contains in-frame clones alone and is incomplete. The data hold roughly 170,000 clones, with around 80% observed a single time. Input material: PBMCs. The receptors here all came from a female donor in good health and CMV-seronegative.

This sequence joins TRBV28 and TRBJ1-5; unclear D gene. Germline V gene lookup returns CDR1 MDHEN and CDR2 SYDVKM. CDR3 size: 14 residues. The ends were cut back, 3 bases at V and 3 bases at J, with 9 bases in the middle. CDR3 nucleotides: TGTGCCAGCAGTTTTTCGAGGCTCAATCAGCCCCAGCATTTT. Translation: CASSFSRLNQPQHF.

This clone has only a few counts. The chain employs TRBV12-1 and TRBJ2-5; TRBD1 is the table's D call and was not checked against the DNA. With the DNA end fitting TRBJ2-7 better, the J assignment may be wrong. TRBV12-1 is a listed pseudogene. The CDR3 has 14 amino acids. The CDR3 sequence is CASSPETGEYEQYF. The CDR3 DNA reads TGTGCCAGCAGCCCCGAGACAGGTGAATACGAGCAGTACTTC.

J is TRBJ2-7 and V is TRBV9, with TRBD1 identical over 7 bases. The junction had 9 bases not matched to a gene; V was cut back by 4 bases and J by 2 bases. The CDR3 contains 15 residues. Looked up from germline, CDR1 is SGDLS and CDR2 is YYNGEE. This chain's CDR3 is CASSPQTGIPYEQYF. In DNA form, the CDR3 reads TGTGCCAGCAGCCCACAGACAGGGATTCCCTACGAGCAGTACTTC.